The clone carrying this T cell receptor beta chain was detected a few times. What it binds is not known. These data are taken from a study of T-cell memory formation after mild COVID-19. This CDR3 contains 13 residues. Trimming pared 7 bases from V and 3 bases from J, leaving 12 bases between. Study results and limitations: Contracting CD4+ clones were located mainly in CM and EM, and CD8+ clones in EMRA. There were some responding clones in pre-infection memory, which suggested that cross-reactive memory had joined.

From 5'RACE with constant-segment primers came TCR alpha and TCR beta cDNA libraries that carried sample barcodes and UMIs. TCRdb ran MiXCR on the 5' RACE reads and lists one entry per CDR3 protein. Of roughly 43,000 distinct CDR3 sequences in the sample, 8.5% to 10% were seen once. The sample was PBMCs or a T cell subset sorted from them (not recorded which). The chain joins TRBV12-3 or TRBV12-4 to TRBJ1-1; D unresolved. This sequence was found in an adult woman who had mild COVID-19 (a few samples of this study predate the infection). Cell type and time point are not known. This CDR3 reads CASNINRDTEAFF. The CDR3 nucleotides are TGTGCCAGCAACATAAACCGGGACACTGAAGCTTTCTTT.